One sample yielded the 19 T cell receptor beta chains listed below, sequenced in a study of CD8 T cells in Susac syndrome. Roughly 0.45 to 1 ug RNA was reverse transcribed with random hexamers. From the immunoSEQ multiplex PCR reads, TCRdb called clonotypes with MiXCR, one entry per CDR3 protein. The top ten clones hold 0.065% of a sample with about 300,000 distinct CDR3 sequences, 92% of them seen once. Sequenced sample: CD4+ T cells from PBMCs. These receptors were taken from a human donor with multiple sclerosis.

The CDR3 bases are TGTGCCAGCAGATCGGGGGGGGGCACCCTCGGGGAGCTGTTTTTT. It yields the protein CASRSGGGTLGELFF. The V call is TRBV6-1, the J call TRBJ2-2; 8 bases agree with TRBD2. The junction had 10 bases not matched to a gene; V was cut back by 6 bases and J by 7 bases. Germline lookup yields CDR1 MNHNS and CDR2 SASEGT. CDR3 length equals 15 residues.

The J gene is TRBJ2-7, the V gene TRBV30; 8 positions match TRBD1. Germline CDR1 is GTSNPN and CDR2 is SVGIG (reference sequence). Unmatched junction bases numbered 10, after V lost 5 bases and J lost 4 bases. The CDR3 is 14 residues long. CDR3 residues: CAWGRTGFEYEQYF. CDR3 DNA sequence: TGTGCCTGGGGGCGGACAGGGTTTGAGTACGAGCAGTACTTC.

J is TRBJ2-7 and V is TRBV5-1, with TRBD2 matching over 7 bases. The germline V gene encodes CDR1 SGHRS and CDR2 YFSETQ. There are 13 residues in the CDR3. After removal of 0 bases from V and 7 bases from J, the junction contained 4 bases not matched to a gene. CDR3 DNA sequence: TGCGCCAGCAGCTTGGCACGGGGGGAAGAGCAGTACTTC. Translation: CASSLARGEEQYF.

The genes are TRBV7-8 and TRBJ2-1; D gene unclear. Germline lookup yields CDR1 SGHVS and CDR2 FQNEAQ. The CDR3 runs to 17 residues. V lost 5 bases and J 5 bases, leaving 22 bases between the germline ends. As DNA, the CDR3 is TGTGCCAGCAGCCCAAGGGCCGCACCAATAAAAAACAATGAGCAGTTCTTC. Translation gives CASSPRAAPIKNNEQFF.

The chain recombines TRBV20-1 with TRBJ1-1; 8 positions match TRBD1. V gave up 0 bases and J gave up 6 bases; unmatched junction bases: 12. The CDR3 contains 16 residues. Germline lookup yields CDR1 DFQATT and CDR2 SNEGSKA (reference sequence). The CDR3 here is CSARDGTGEGWAEAFF. As DNA, the CDR3 is TGCAGTGCTAGAGATGGGACAGGAGAGGGTTGGGCTGAAGCTTTCTTT.

The gene calls are TRBV5-1 and TRBJ1-5; 8 bases match TRBD1. Germline V gives CDR1 SGHRS, CDR2 YFSETQ. The CDR3 loop spans 14 amino acids. Trimming took 4 bases from V and 8 from J; bases not matched to a gene: 8. The DNA of the CDR3 is TGCGCCAGCAGCACCGGACAGGGAAGGGAGCCCCAGCATTTT. Residues: CASSTGQGREPQHF.

The chain uses TRBV19 and TRBJ2-5, with D unclear. Trimming removed 10 bases from V and 4 bases from J, with 22 bases in between. This CDR3 spans 15 amino acids. Germline V gene data show CDR1 as LNHDA and CDR2 as SQIVND (reference sequence). Written as DNA, the CDR3 is TGTGCCACCCAATCCGGCAGTAGCCTTGGAGAGACCCAGTACTTC. It encodes CATQSGSSLGETQYF.

The chain is built from TRBV6-2 or TRBV6-3 and TRBJ2-2, with TRBD1 matching over 8 bases. The junction had 0 bases not matched to a gene; V was cut back by 2 bases and J by 1 base. The germline V gene encodes CDR1 MNHEY and CDR2 SVGEGT. This CDR3 has 15 amino acids. The CDR3 sequence: CASSYGQGNTGELFF. CDR3 DNA: TGTGCCAGCAGTTACGGACAGGGGAACACCGGGGAGCTGTTTTTT.

The chain carries TRBV9 and TRBJ2-1; possible D gene TRBD2, 5 bases. CDR3 size: 14 residues. Per germline, CDR1 SGDLS and CDR2 YYNGEE. The ends were cut back, 1 base at V and 3 bases at J, with 8 bases in the middle. CDR3 DNA sequence: TGTGCCAGCAGCGTAATGGGAGTCTACAATGAGCAGTTCTTC. It encodes CASSVMGVYNEQFF.

The chain links TRBV2 to TRBJ2-3; TRBD1 is a possible D gene (8 bases). The V end was cut by 7 bases, the J end by 2 bases, with 19 bases between. The CDR3 totals 16 residues. Germline V gene lookup returns CDR1 SNHLY and CDR2 FYNNEI. CDR3 bases: TGTGCCAGCACCAACAGGGGGACTACCTCCACAGATACGCAGTATTTT. It translates to CASTNRGTTSTDTQYF.

This chain links TRBV19 with TRBJ2-4; D might be TRBD1 or TRBD2, each matching 5 bases. The germline CDR1 and CDR2 sequences are LNHDA and SQIVND (reference sequence). The CDR3 has 15 residues. V lost 3 bases and J 5 bases, leaving 14 bases between the germline ends. The CDR3 protein is CASSISSRDQNIQYF. Here the CDR3 DNA reads TGTGCCAGTAGTATCTCATCCAGGGACCAAAACATTCAGTACTTC.

This clonotype was picked up one time. The rearrangement uses TRBV20-1 and TRBJ1-6; D possibly corresponds to TRBD1 (5 bases). The CDR3 is made up of 14 amino acids. Deletions cut 6 bases from V and 10 bases from J, with 19 bases between. Germline assignment: CDR1 DFQATT and CDR2 SNEGSKA (reference sequence). CDR3 bases: TGCAGTGCCCAAGGTCGAAGGGCAGGGTCACCCCTCCACTTT. Translated: CSAQGRRAGSPLHF.

V gene TRBV7-2 combines with J gene TRBJ1-1, with 8 positions matching TRBD1. Trimming at V came to 5 bases and at J to 3 bases, leaving 14 bases not matched to a gene. There are 17 residues in the CDR3. The germline gives CDR1 SGHTA, CDR2 FQGNSA. The CDR3 here is CASSQRYQGARDTEAFF. CDR3 nucleotide sequence: TGTGCCAGCAGCCAGCGGTACCAGGGGGCGAGGGACACTGAAGCTTTCTTT.

This chain links TRBV19 with TRBJ1-1; 7 bases are shared with TRBD1. V gave up 3 bases and J gave up 0 bases; unmatched junction bases: 4. This CDR3 spans 15 amino acids. Germline V gives CDR1 LNHDA, CDR2 SQIVND (reference sequence). The CDR3 region has the DNA TGTGCCAGTAGTATGGGACAGCTTATGAACACTGAAGCTTTCTTT. This translates into CASSMGQLMNTEAFF.

The genes are TRBV29-1 and TRBJ1-3; maybe TRBD1 (5 bases). The CDR3 runs to 17 residues. Germline assignment: CDR1 SQVTM and CDR2 ANQGSEA. V was pared by 2 bases and J by 3 bases, with 20 bases between. The CDR3 protein is CSVEFGRGAAGGNTIYF. The DNA of the CDR3 is TGCAGCGTTGAATTCGGTAGAGGGGCGGCAGGTGGAAACACCATATATTTT.

The chain is built from TRBV20-1 and TRBJ2-3, with D perhaps TRBD1 or TRBD2 (6 bases each). The CDR3 has 14 residues. Germline V CDR1 and CDR2: DFQATT, SNEGSKA (reference sequence). With 1 base removed from V and 5 bases from J, the gap between germline ends came to 13 bases. The CDR3 is CSARGVQGGDTQYF. CDR3 nucleotide sequence: TGCAGTGCTAGAGGGGTACAGGGAGGAGATACGCAGTATTTT.

The rearrangement uses TRBV11-2 and TRBJ1-1; no clear D gene. The ends were cut back, 1 base at V and 1 base at J, with 13 bases in the middle. Germline-derived CDR1 and CDR2 are SGHAT and FQNNGV. CDR3 length: 16 amino acids. In DNA form, the CDR3 reads TGTGCCAGCAGCTTAGGTCCGGGCCACTCGAACACTGAAGCTTTCTTT. Translating gives CASSLGPGHSNTEAFF.

The rearrangement joins TRBV5-1 to TRBJ1-2; 7 bases line up with TRBD1. The CDR3 sequence is 14 residues long. The germline V gene encodes CDR1 SGHRS and CDR2 YFSETQ. Germline trimming cut 5 bases from V and 1 base from J; bases unmatched to any gene: 5. For the CDR3, the DNA is TGCGCCAGCAGTCAGACAGGGATTAACTATGGCTACACCTTC. This encodes CASSQTGINYGYTF. Looking up the rest from reference TRBV5-1 and TRBJ1-2 gives the full variable domain: KAGVTQTPRYLIKTRGQQVTLSCSPISGHRSVSWYQQTPGQGLQFLFEYFSETQRNKGNFPGRFSGRQFSNSRSEMNVSTLELGDSALYLCASSQTGINYGYTFGSGTRLTVV.

This clonotype has only one observation. The chain links TRBV20-1 to TRBJ1-5, with a weak D call TRBD1 (5 bases). With 3 bases removed from V and 6 bases from J, the gap between germline ends came to 18 bases. In germline, CDR1 is DFQATT, CDR2 SNEGSKA (reference sequence). There are 15 residues in the CDR3. The CDR3 nucleotides are TGCAGTGCTAGTATTTTTCGGGGGGGTTTTCAGCCCCAGCATTTT. It yields the protein CSASIFRGGFQPQHF.